The 5 T cell receptor beta chains given below trace back to one sample, sequenced in a study of beta chain features in type 1 diabetes. Sequencing targeted expressed TCRB transcripts, as all isolated RNA had been reverse transcribed. This table comes from immunoSEQ multiplex PCR, and its TCRdb copy is limited to in-frame clones, with some not included. The table has about 140,000 clones, about a tenth seen once; the top ten hold 0.55% to 0.75%. The sample was central memory CD4+ T cells from blood. Receptors were obtained from a woman aged 40 to 50 in good health.

The chain is built from TRBV7-9 and TRBJ2-4; TRBD2 might be the D (5 bases). The CDR3 runs to 14 residues. CDR1 SEHNR and CDR2 FQNEAQ come from the germline V gene (reference sequence). The V gene lost 1 base and the J gene lost 5 bases, with 9 bases spanning the gap. This chain's CDR3 is CASSLVSLENIQYF. The CDR3, as DNA: TGTGCCAGCAGCTTAGTTTCACTAGAAAACATTCAGTACTTC.

This clone was detected ten times or more. The chain couples TRBV18 to TRBJ2-7; no firm D call. This CDR3 region has 15 residues. CDR1 is KGHSH and CDR2 is LQKENI in the germline V gene. Trimming left V 0 bases short and J 3 bases short, with 12 bases between. CDR3 coding DNA: TGTGCCAGCTCACCACCCTCCAGGTTGAGCTACGAGCAGTACTTC. This sequence encodes CASSPPSRLSYEQYF.

This clone was detected many times. This sequence joins TRBV28 and TRBJ1-1, with TRBD1 matching 9 bases. With V trimmed by 2 bases and J by 7 bases, 2 bases remained unmatched. Per the germline V gene, CDR1 is MDHEN and CDR2 is SYDVKM. This CDR3 is built from 13 residues. The CDR3 DNA reads as TGTGCCAGCAGTTTAGGACAGGGGATTGAAGCTTTCTTT. Amino acid sequence: CASSLGQGIEAFF.

This clone was picked up a small number of times. The CDR3 nucleotides are TGTGCCAGCACGTCCCGACCGGGACAATCTCGCTACACCTTC. Protein sequence: CASTSRPGQSRYTF. The chain links TRBV6-1 to TRBJ1-2; possibly TRBD1 for D (6 bases). CDR1 MNHNS and CDR2 SASEGT come from the germline V gene. V lost 7 bases, J lost 9 bases, and 21 bases lay in between. This CDR3 region has 14 residues.

This clone was seen a few times. The same CDR3 also results from other DNA sequences found in this sample. The CDR3 nucleotides read TGTGCCAGCAGCGTTGACAGTAACTATGGCTACACCTTC. It is translated as CASSVDSNYGYTF. The chain couples TRBV9 to TRBJ1-2; D perhaps matches TRBD1 (5 bases). The CDR3 is 13 amino acids. Per germline, CDR1 SGDLS and CDR2 YYNGEE. Between the trimmed V and J ends, which lost 2 bases and 1 base, there was a span of 6 bases.